Listed below are T cell receptor beta chains from one sample, sequenced in a study of CD8 T cells in ankylosing spondylitis. Each CDR3 protein gets one entry after TCRdb re-called the 5' RACE reads with MiXCR. Of about 540,000 distinct CDR3 sequences listed, about an eighth are singletons. Sequencing was carried out using blood, either unsorted or a sorted T cell fraction (not recorded which). Receptor source: a male donor with ankylosing spondylitis. CDR3s include the opening cysteine and the closing phenylalanine or tryptophan. A D gene is named only where the DNA matches it firmly. The size of a clone is reported for some rows only, either as once, few or many, or as a class for expanded clones.

j_call clone_size d_call cdr3_length v_call cdr3_nt cdr3_aa
TRBJ2-1 few NA 13 TRBV12-3/TRBV12-4 TGTGCCAGCAGTTTGACAGCCGCAGTTGGGCAGTTCTTC CASSLTAAVGQFF
TRBJ1-5 few NA 13 TRBV30 TGTGCCTGGAGCCACGGGGACAATCAGCCCCAGCATTTT CAWSHGDNQPQHF
TRBJ1-1 few NA 13 TRBV29-1 TGCAGCGTTGGTCGACTGATGAACACTGAAGCTTTCTTT CSVGRLMNTEAFF
TRBJ2-3 few NA 12 TRBV7-9 TGTGCCAGCACCTGGGTAACAGATACGCAGTATTTT CASTWVTDTQYF
TRBJ2-3 NA TRBD2 14 TRBV7-6 TGTGCCAGCAGCTTAGAAGCGGGAGGTGATACGCAGTATTTT CASSLEAGGDTQYF
TRBJ2-1 NA TRBD2 18 TRBV11-2 TGTGCCAGCAGCTTATCTGGACTAGCGGGAGGGTGGGGGGATGAGCAGTTCTTC CASSLSGLAGGWGDEQFF
TRBJ1-6 NA TRBD1 17 TRBV27 TGTGCCAGCAGTTTATGGGCCGGACAGGGGGCGTACTCACCCCTCCACTTT CASSLWAGQGAYSPLHF
TRBJ2-1 NA TRBD1 14 TRBV18 TGTGCCAGCTCCCCAGGACAGGGTCACAATGAGCAGTTCTTC CASSPGQGHNEQFF
TRBJ1-3 few NA 15 TRBV5-5 TGTGCCAGCAGCTACGAGCGGGGCTCTGGAAACACCATATATTTT CASSYERGSGNTIYF
TRBJ2-1 many NA 16 TRBV5-1 TGCGCCAGCAGCACCGGACTAACAACTGGGTACAATGAGCAGTTCTTC CASSTGLTTGYNEQFF
TRBJ2-1 few NA 15 TRBV7-2 TGTGCCAGCAGCTTGGCCAGGGCCTCTTACAATGAGCAGTTCTTC CASSLARASYNEQFF
TRBJ2-3 many NA 14 TRBV24-1 TGTGCCACCAGTGATAGAATCCTAGGAGAAGAGCGGTATTTT CATSDRILGEERYF
TRBJ1-2 NA NA 14 TRBV2 TGTGCCAGCAGCCCGCAGGTCTTAAACTATGGCTACACCTTC CASSPQVLNYGYTF
TRBJ2-5 many TRBD2 12 TRBV12-3/TRBV12-4 TGTGCCAGCAGTTGGGGGGGGGAGACCCAGTACTTC CASSWGGETQYF
TRBJ2-5 NA TRBD1 14 TRBV20-1 TGCAGTGCTAGCGACAGGGTAGTAACAGAGACCCAGTACTTC CSASDRVVTETQYF
TRBJ2-3 many TRBD2 16 TRBV7-2 TGTGCCAGCAGCCTCCCGACTAGCTCGGCCACAGATACGCAGTATTTT CASSLPTSSATDTQYF
TRBJ1-5 few NA 16 TRBV5-1 TGCGCCAGCAGCTTGGGGCCCCTGGGAACGAATCAGCCCCAGCATTTT CASSLGPLGTNQPQHF
TRBJ1-3 NA NA 15 TRBV19 TGTGCCAGTACCTCAGACGGTCACTCTGGAAACACCATATATTTT CASTSDGHSGNTIYF
TRBJ2-7 NA TRBD1 14 TRBV27 TGTGCCAGCAGTTCGGGACAGGCCCATATCGAGCAGTACTTC CASSSGQAHIEQYF
TRBJ2-2 many TRBD1 16 TRBV15 TGTGCCACCAGCAGGGAAGGGACAGCTAACACCGGGGAGCTGTTTTTT CATSREGTANTGELFF
TRBJ2-1 many NA 16 TRBV3-1 TGTGCCAGCAGCCCCACTAACTACCTCTCCTACAATGAGCAGTTCTTC CASSPTNYLSYNEQFF
TRBJ2-1 few NA 12 TRBV29-1 TGCAGCGTTGTAGGCCTAGTCGGTGAGCAGTTCTTC CSVVGLVGEQFF
TRBJ2-5 few NA 18 TRBV11-1 TGTGCCAGCAGCTTAAGTATAGGGGGGCTGAGTCATCAAGAGACCCAGTACTTC CASSLSIGGLSHQETQYF
TRBJ1-2 NA NA 13 TRBV19 TGTGCCAGTAGTATCAATGGGGAGGACCGCTACACCTTC CASSINGEDRYTF
TRBJ2-3 once NA 15 TRBV21-1 TGTGCCAGCAGGAAATCTGGGGTTTGGACAGATACGCGGTATTTT CASRKSGVWTDTRYF
TRBJ2-1 NA TRBD2 20 TRBV11-2 TGTGCCAGCAGCTTAGATCCAGCGGGAAACCCTACCTTGACCGTCGATGAGCAGTTCTTC CASSLDPAGNPTLTVDEQFF
TRBJ2-5 many TRBD2 12 TRBV20-1 TGCAGTGCTAAGGGACTAGTAGAGACCCAGTACTTC CSAKGLVETQYF
TRBJ2-3 few NA 14 TRBV20-1 TGCAGTGCCCAGATGGGGAGTGGGACAGATACGCAGTATTTT CSAQMGSGTDTQYF